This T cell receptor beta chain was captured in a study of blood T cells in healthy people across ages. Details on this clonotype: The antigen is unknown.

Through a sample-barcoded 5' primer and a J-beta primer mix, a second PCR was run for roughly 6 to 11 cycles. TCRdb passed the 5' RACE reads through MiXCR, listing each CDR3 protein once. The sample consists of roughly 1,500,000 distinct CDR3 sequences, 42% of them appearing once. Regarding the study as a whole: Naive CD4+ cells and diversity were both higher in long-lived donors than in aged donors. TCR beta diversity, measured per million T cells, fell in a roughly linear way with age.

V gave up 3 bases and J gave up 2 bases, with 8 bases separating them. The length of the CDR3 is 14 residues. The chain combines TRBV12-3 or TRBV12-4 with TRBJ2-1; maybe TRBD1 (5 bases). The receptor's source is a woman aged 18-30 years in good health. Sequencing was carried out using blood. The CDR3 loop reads CASSFAGTYNEQFF. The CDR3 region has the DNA TGTGCCAGCAGTTTTGCAGGGACCTACAATGAGCAGTTCTTC.